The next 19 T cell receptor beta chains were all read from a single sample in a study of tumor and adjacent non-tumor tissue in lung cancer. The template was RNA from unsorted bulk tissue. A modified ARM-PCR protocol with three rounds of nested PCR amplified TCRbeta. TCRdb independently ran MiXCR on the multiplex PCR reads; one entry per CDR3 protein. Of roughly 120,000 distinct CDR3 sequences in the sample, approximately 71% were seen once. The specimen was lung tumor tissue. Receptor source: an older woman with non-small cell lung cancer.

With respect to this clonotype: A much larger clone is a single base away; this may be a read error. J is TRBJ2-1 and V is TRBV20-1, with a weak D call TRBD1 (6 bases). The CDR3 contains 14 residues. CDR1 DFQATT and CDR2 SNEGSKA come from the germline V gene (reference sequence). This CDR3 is CCASLQGHSNEQFF. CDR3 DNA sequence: TGCTGTGCTAGTCTACAGGGACACAGCAATGAGCAGTTCTTC.

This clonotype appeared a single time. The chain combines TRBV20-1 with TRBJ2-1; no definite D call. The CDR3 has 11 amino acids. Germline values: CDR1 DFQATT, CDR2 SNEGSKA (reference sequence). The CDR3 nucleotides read TGCAATTTTAGCTCCTACAATGAGCAGTTCTTC. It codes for CNFSSYNEQFF.

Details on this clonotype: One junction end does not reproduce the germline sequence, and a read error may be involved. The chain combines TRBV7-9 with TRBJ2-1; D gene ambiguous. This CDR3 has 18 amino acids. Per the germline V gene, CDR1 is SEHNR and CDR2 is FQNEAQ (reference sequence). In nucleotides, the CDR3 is TGTGCCAGCAGCTTAAGTCCCCCATACCTCTCCACCTACAATGATCAGTTCTTC. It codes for CASSLSPPYLSTYNDQFF.

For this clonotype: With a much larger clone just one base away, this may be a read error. The CDR3 sequence is CASSSQVTDRQYF. For the CDR3, the DNA is TGTGCCAGCAGCTCCCAGGTAACAGATAGGCAGTATTTT. The chain employs TRBV11-2 and TRBJ2-3; no definite D call. CDR1 and CDR2 (germline): SGHAT, FQNNGV. This CDR3 spans 13 amino acids. Full variable domain (rest looked up from reference TRBV11-2 and TRBJ2-3): EAGVAQSPRYKIIEKRQSVAFWCNPISGHATLYWYQQILGQGPKLLIQFQNNGVVDDSQLPKDRFSAERLKGVDSTLKIQPAKLEDSAVYLCASSSQVTDRQYFGPGTRLTVL.

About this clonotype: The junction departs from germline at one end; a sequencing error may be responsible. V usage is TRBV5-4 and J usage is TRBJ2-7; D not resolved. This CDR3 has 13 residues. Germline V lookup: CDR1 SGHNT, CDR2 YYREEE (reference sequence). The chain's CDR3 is CASNKDMSYEQYF. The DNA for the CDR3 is TGTGCCAGCAATAAAGATATGTCCTACGAGCAGTATTTC.

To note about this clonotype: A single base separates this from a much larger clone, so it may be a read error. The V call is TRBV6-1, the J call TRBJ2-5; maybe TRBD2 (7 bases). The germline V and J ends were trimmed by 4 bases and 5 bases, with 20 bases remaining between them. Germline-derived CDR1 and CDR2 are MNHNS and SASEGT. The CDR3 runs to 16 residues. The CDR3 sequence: CASSAEGGGRFETQYF. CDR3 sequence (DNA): TGTGCCAGCAGTGCGGAAGGCGGGGGCAGGTTCGAGACCCAGTACTTC.

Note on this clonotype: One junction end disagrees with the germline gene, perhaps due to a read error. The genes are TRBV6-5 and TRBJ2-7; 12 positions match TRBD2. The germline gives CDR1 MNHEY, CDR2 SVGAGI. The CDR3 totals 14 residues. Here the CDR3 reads CASKAGLAGYELYF. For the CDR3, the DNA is TGTGCCAGCAAGGCGGGACTAGCGGGTTACGAGCTGTACTTC.

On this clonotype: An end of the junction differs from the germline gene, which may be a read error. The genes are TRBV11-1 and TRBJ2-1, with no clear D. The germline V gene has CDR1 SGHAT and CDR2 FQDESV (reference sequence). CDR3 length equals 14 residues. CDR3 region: CASSPARSYNEQFF. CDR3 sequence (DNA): TGTGCCAGCAGCCCGGCAAGATCCTACAATGAACAGTTCTTC.

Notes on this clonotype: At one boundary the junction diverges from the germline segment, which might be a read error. The CDR3 protein is CVSSSNLAGEETQYF. CDR3 nucleotides: TGTGTCAGCAGCTCAAACCTAGCGGGAGAAGAGACCCAGTACTTC. V and J are TRBV7-9 and TRBJ2-5, with 10 bases lining up with TRBD2. The V gene's germline CDR1 is SEHNR and CDR2 FQNEAQ (reference sequence). This CDR3 contains 15 residues.

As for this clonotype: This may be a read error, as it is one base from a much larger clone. The CDR3 DNA reads TGCAGCGTCGCCATTAGCGGGAGCTTCGAGCAGTACTTC. Its translation: CSVAISGSFEQYF. The chain links TRBV29-1 to TRBJ2-7, with TRBD2 identical over 9 bases. This CDR3 is built from 13 residues. V shed 6 bases, J shed 6 bases, and the junction held 9 bases outside the gene matches. CDR1 is SQVTM, CDR2 ANQGSEA, per germline.

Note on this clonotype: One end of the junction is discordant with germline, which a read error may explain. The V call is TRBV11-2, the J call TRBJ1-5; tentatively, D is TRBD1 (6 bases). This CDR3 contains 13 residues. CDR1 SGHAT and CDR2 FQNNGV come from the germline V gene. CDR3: CASSRNRAQPRHF. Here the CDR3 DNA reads TGTGCCAGCTCCCGGAACAGGGCTCAACCCCGGCATTTT.

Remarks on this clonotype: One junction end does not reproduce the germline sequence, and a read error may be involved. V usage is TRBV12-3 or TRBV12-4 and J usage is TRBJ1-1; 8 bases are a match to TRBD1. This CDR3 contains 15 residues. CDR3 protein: CVSSLSQTGVAEAFF. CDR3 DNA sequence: TGTGTCAGCAGCTTATCCCAGACAGGGGTAGCTGAAGCTTTCTTT.

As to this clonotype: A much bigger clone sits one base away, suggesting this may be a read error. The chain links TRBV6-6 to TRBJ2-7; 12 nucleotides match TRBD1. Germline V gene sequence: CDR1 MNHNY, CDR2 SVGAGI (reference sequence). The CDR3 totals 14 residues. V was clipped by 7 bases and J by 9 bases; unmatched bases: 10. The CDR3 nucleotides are TGTGCCAGCACCCGGGGACAGGGGGCCCTTGGGCAGTACTTC. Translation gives CASTRGQGALGQYF.

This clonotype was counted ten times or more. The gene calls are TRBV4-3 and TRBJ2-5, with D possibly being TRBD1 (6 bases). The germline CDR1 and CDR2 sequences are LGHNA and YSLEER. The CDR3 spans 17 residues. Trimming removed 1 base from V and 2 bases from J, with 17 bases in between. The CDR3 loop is CASSQVFGDRLQETQYF. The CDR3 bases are TGCGCCAGCAGCCAAGTGTTCGGTGACAGGTTGCAAGAGACCCAGTACTTC.

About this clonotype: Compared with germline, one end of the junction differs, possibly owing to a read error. The CDR3, as DNA: TGTGCCGGCAGCTTAGGTACGGGAACCCACGAGCAGTACTTC. It yields the protein CAGSLGTGTHEQYF. The chain combines TRBV11-3 with TRBJ2-7, with D possibly being TRBD2 (5 bases). Germline V lookup: CDR1 SGHNT, CDR2 YENEEA. The CDR3 consists of 14 residues.

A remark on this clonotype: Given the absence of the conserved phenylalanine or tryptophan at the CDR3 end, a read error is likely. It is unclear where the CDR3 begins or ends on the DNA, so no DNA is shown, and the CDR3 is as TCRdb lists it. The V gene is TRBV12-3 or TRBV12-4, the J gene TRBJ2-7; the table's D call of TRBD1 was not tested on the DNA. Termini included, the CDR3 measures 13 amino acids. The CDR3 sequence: CASLGGGSYEQCL.

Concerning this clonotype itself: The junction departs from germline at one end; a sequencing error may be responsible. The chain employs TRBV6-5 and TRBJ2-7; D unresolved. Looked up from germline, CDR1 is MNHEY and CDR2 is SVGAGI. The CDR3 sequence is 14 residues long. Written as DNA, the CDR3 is TGTGCCAGCAGTTACTCGATTTGGGATTACGATCAGTACTTC. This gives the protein CASSYSIWDYDQYF.

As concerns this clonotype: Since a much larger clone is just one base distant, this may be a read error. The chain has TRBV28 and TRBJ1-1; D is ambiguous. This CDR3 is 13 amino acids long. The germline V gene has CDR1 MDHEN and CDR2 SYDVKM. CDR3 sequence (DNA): TGTGGCAGCAGTTTCTCTGCACGGGCTGAAGCTTTCTTT. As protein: CGSSFSARAEAFF. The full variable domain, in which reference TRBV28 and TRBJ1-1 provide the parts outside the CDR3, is DVKVTQSSRYLVKRTGEKVFLECVQDMDHENMFWYRQDPGLGLRLIYFSYDVKMKEKGDIPEGYSVSREKKERFSLILESASTNQTSMYLCGSSFSARAEAFFGQGTRLTVV.

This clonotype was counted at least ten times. CDR3 region: CASSWLSSGANVLTF. The CDR3 nucleotides read TGCGCCAGCAGCTGGCTAAGCTCTGGGGCCAACGTCCTGACTTTC. The rearrangement links TRBV5-1 to TRBJ2-6; D not resolved. The CDR3 loop spans 15 amino acids. The V gene lost 3 bases and the J gene lost 0 bases, with 7 bases spanning the gap. Germline V CDR1 and CDR2: SGHRS, YFSETQ.